The 5 T cell receptor beta chains below were found in one sample sequenced in a study of blood T cell repertoires in COVID-19. Data came from immunoSEQ multiplex PCR; TCRdb stores just in-frame clones and leaves some out. There are 300,000 to 400,000 clones in the sample; around 87% occur only once, and approximately 2.9% lies in the top ten. Specimen: peripheral blood. All receptors derive from a human donor in a cohort sampled during active COVID-19.

The chain joins TRBV30 to TRBJ1-3, with no clear D. The germline V gene encodes CDR1 GTSNPN and CDR2 SVGIG (reference sequence). The V gene lost 1 base and the J gene lost 7 bases, with 5 bases spanning the gap. CDR3 size: 11 residues. This CDR3 reads CAWSAGNTIYF. The CDR3 nucleotides are TGTGCCTGGAGTGCGGGGAACACCATATATTTT.

The V and J genes are TRBV10-3 and TRBJ2-7, with TRBD1 matching over 11 bases. The J segment lost 3 bases and the V segment lost 6 bases, leaving 7 bases of the junction unmatched. Germline assignment: CDR1 ENHRY and CDR2 SYGVKD. This CDR3 comprises 15 residues. The chain's CDR3 is CAIRGGTGGNYEQYF. CDR3 bases: TGTGCCATCAGAGGGGGGACAGGGGGAAACTACGAGCAGTACTTC.

This chain connects TRBV28 to TRBJ1-5; D is undetermined. V lost 4 bases and J lost 2, with 18 bases in between. The CDR3 is 17 amino acids. CDR1 and CDR2 from the germline V gene are MDHEN and SYDVKM. The CDR3 reads CASSWENGDFRNQPQHF. As DNA, the CDR3 is TGTGCCAGCAGTTGGGAGAATGGTGATTTTCGCAATCAGCCCCAGCATTTT.

The rearrangement uses TRBV6-5 and TRBJ2-7; D possibly corresponds to TRBD2 (7 bases). This CDR3 comprises 10 residues. Germline V gene sequence: CDR1 MNHEY, CDR2 SVGAGI. The CDR3 sequence is CAGGVPWQYF. The CDR3, as DNA: TGTGCAGGGGGGGTCCCTTGGCAGTACTTC.

The gene calls are TRBV7-2 and TRBJ2-3; 9 bases are shared with TRBD2. CDR1 SGHTA and CDR2 FQGNSA come from the germline V gene. This CDR3 is built from 16 residues. Germline trimming cut 5 bases from V and 5 bases from J; bases unmatched to any gene: 11. Written as DNA, the CDR3 is TGTGCCAGCAGCCCGGCGGGGGGGGGCAGTGGAGATACGCAGTATTTT. Its translation is CASSPAGGGSGDTQYF. The entire variable domain, with the rest obtained from reference TRBV7-2 and TRBJ2-3, is as follows: GAGVSQSPSNKVTEKGKDVELRCDPISGHTALYWYRQSLGQGLEFLIYFQGNSAPDKSGLPSDRFSAERTGGSVSTLTIQRTQQEDSAVYLCASSPAGGGSGDTQYFGPGTRLTVL.